The 22 T cell receptor beta chains in this list originate from one sample, sequenced in a study of neurological immune-mediated disorders. One entry per CDR3 protein, called by TCRdb with MiXCR from the 5' RACE reads. The sample lists 40,000 to 50,000 distinct CDR3 sequences, 10% occurring once. Material: PBMCs. All receptors derive from a woman aged 40 to 50 with HTLV-1-associated myelopathy (HAM/TSP).

This clonotype was recorded at least ten times. DNA of the CDR3: TGTGCCAGCAGCTTAGTAGGCGGAGAGAACACTGAAGCTTTCTTT. Translating it yields CASSLVGGENTEAFF. The rearrangement links TRBV7-2 to TRBJ1-1; D is unresolved. CDR3 length: 15 amino acids. V was cut by 1 base and J by 1 base, with 10 bases left in between. CDR1 and CDR2 (germline): SGHTA, FQGNSA.

This clonotype was seen only once. A read error may be the cause here, since a much bigger clone is one base away. The rearrangement links TRBV6-1 to TRBJ2-2; the D gene is possibly TRBD1 (6 bases). Germline CDR1 and CDR2: MNHNS and SASEGT. Trimming took 7 bases from V and 0 from J, leaving 12 bases between them. This CDR3 contains 15 residues. The CDR3 is CASNQGTPNTGELFF. Written as DNA, the CDR3 is TGTGCCAGCAACCAGGGGACGCCGAACACCGGGGAGCTGTTTTTT.

Ten or more counts support this clonotype. The V and J genes are TRBV7-2 and TRBJ2-7; 13 bases are a match to TRBD2. With 6 bases clipped from V and 2 bases from J, the junction kept 4 bases outside the gene matches. Germline V gene sequence: CDR1 SGHTA, CDR2 FQGNSA. The CDR3 extends over 15 amino acids. The CDR3 spells CASSPGLAGTYEQYF. CDR3 sequence (DNA): TGTGCCAGCAGTCCGGGACTAGCGGGGACCTACGAGCAGTACTTC.

The table lists this clonotype with many counts. The chain uses TRBV7-2 and TRBJ2-1, with D perhaps given as TRBD1 or TRBD2 (5 bases each). The CDR3 extends over 13 amino acids. Germline CDR1 is SGHTA and CDR2 is FQGNSA. Trimming stripped 8 bases from V and 6 bases from J, with 14 bases between. The chain's CDR3 is CASLRDPFNEQFF. CDR3 bases: TGTGCCAGCCTGAGGGACCCCTTCAATGAGCAGTTCTTC.

This clonotype appeared many times. The chain combines TRBV2 with TRBJ2-5, with D unclear. Trimming took off 4 bases at V and 2 bases at J, with 11 bases between the two ends. The CDR3 runs to 14 residues. Germline-derived CDR1 and CDR2 are SNHLY and FYNNEI. The CDR3 is CASSGADTQETQYF. CDR3 in DNA: TGTGCCAGCAGTGGTGCAGACACACAAGAGACCCAGTACTTC.

This clonotype was seen ten or more times. The chain couples TRBV5-1 to TRBJ2-7; D is unresolved. V shed 0 bases and J shed 2 bases, with 12 bases lying between them. Per the germline V gene, CDR1 is SGHRS and CDR2 is YFSETQ. The CDR3 is 15 amino acids. The CDR3 region is CASSLGFDFTYEQYF. Here the CDR3 DNA reads TGCGCCAGCAGCTTGGGCTTCGACTTTACCTACGAGCAGTACTTC.

This clonotype was counted at least ten times. The rearrangement links TRBV29-1 to TRBJ1-5; 10 positions match TRBD1. Germline CDR1 and CDR2: SQVTM and ANQGSEA. The CDR3 consists of 16 residues. V dropped 6 bases and J dropped 3; count of bases not matched to a gene: 11. The DNA of the CDR3 is TGCAGCGTGATCACCGGGACAGGGGCACACAATCAGCCCCAGCATTTT. Amino acid sequence: CSVITGTGAHNQPQHF.

The table lists this clonotype with many counts. The chain has TRBV6-2 or TRBV6-3 and TRBJ2-1; no definite D call. Germline V gene data show CDR1 as MNHEY and CDR2 as SVGEGT. Trimming pared 5 bases from V and 8 bases from J, leaving 19 bases between. The CDR3 length is 15 residues. As DNA, the CDR3 is TGTGCCAGCAGTCCCCTACCTGGACGGTGGGATGAGCAGTTCTTC. Its translation is CASSPLPGRWDEQFF.

Ten or more counts support this clonotype. The chain links TRBV6-2 or TRBV6-3 to TRBJ1-4; TRBD1 agrees at 7 bases. In germline, CDR1 is MNHEY, CDR2 SVGEGT. The CDR3 runs to 17 residues. Trimming removed 6 bases from V and 0 bases from J; junction bases left unmatched: 10. CDR3 nucleotides: TGTGCCAGCAGGCCAACGTGGGACAGATCAACTAATGAAAAACTGTTTTTT. It is translated as CASRPTWDRSTNEKLFF.

This clonotype was seen ten or more times. The rearrangement links TRBV24-1 to TRBJ2-7; D unclear. V was shortened by 4 bases and J by 4 bases, with 10 bases between the two germline ends. The CDR3 covers 13 residues. The germline CDR1 and CDR2 sequences are KGHDR and SFDVKD. The CDR3 coding sequence is TGTGCCACCAGTGACCAACACAGATACGAGCAGTACTTC. It yields the protein CATSDQHRYEQYF.

This chain joins TRBV12-3 or TRBV12-4 and TRBJ2-1; D is undetermined. The CDR3 has 12 amino acids. V lost 2 bases, J lost 7 bases, and 6 bases lay in between. Written as DNA, the CDR3 is TGTGCCAGCAGTTTACCGCGGAATGAGCAGTTCTTC. Its translation: CASSLPRNEQFF.

This clonotype was seen many times. V and J are TRBV5-1 and TRBJ1-6; D gene uncertain. The CDR3 spans 13 residues. With 0 bases removed from V and 9 bases from J, the gap between germline ends came to 7 bases. Germline V lookup: CDR1 SGHRS, CDR2 YFSETQ. Written as DNA, the CDR3 is TGCGCCAGCAGCTTGGGCGCGGGTTCACCCCTCCACTTT. Its translation: CASSLGAGSPLHF.

At least ten counts were recorded for this clonotype. The chain recombines TRBV10-3 with TRBJ2-1, with D uncertain. The V gene's germline CDR1 is ENHRY and CDR2 SYGVKD. There are 15 residues in the CDR3. The V and J ends lost 6 bases and 7 bases respectively, with 19 bases between them. CDR3 sequence reads: CAIRGPGPSENEQFF. CDR3 coding DNA: TGTGCCATCAGGGGTCCTGGCCCCTCGGAGAATGAGCAGTTCTTC.

This clonotype has more than one count but fewer than ten. V is TRBV11-2 and J is TRBJ1-2, with a possible D match to TRBD1 (6 bases). The V gene lost 2 bases and the J gene lost 5 bases, with 18 bases spanning the gap. This CDR3 is built from 16 residues. Germline lookup yields CDR1 SGHAT and CDR2 FQNNGV. The CDR3 DNA sequence: TGTGCCAGCAGCTTATCGGGGGGGCCCTACAATTATGGCTACACCTTC. Amino acids: CASSLSGGPYNYGYTF.

This clonotype has a count of ten or more. The V call is TRBV20-1, the J call TRBJ2-5; weak D call: TRBD1 (6 bases). Germline CDR1 reads DFQATT; CDR2 reads SNEGSKA (reference sequence). Trimming took off 0 bases at V and 7 bases at J, with 15 bases between the two ends. The CDR3 contains 14 residues. CDR3 in amino acids: CSARERFLQGTQYF. The CDR3 DNA is TGCAGTGCTAGAGAGAGGTTTCTACAGGGGACCCAGTACTTC.

This clonotype was counted ten times or more. The chain uses TRBV18 and TRBJ1-1, with 11 bases identical to TRBD1. Germline loops: CDR1 KGHSH, CDR2 LQKENI. V lost 2 bases to trimming and J lost 3 bases; unmatched junction nucleotides: 2. The CDR3 is 15 amino acids. The CDR3 protein is CASSPRDRGDTEAFF. The CDR3 DNA follows: TGTGCCAGCTCACCAAGGGACAGGGGGGACACTGAAGCTTTCTTT.

This clonotype was recorded at least ten times. The chain joins TRBV24-1 to TRBJ2-5, with 9 bases identical to TRBD1. The CDR3 runs 15 residues. With V trimmed by 3 bases and J by 4 bases, 5 bases remained unmatched. CDR1 KGHDR and CDR2 SFDVKD come from the germline V gene. The CDR3 bases are TGTGCCACCAGTGATCCGGGACAGGGCGTAGAGACCCAGTACTTC. Its translation: CATSDPGQGVETQYF.

This clonotype has a count of ten or more. The chain's CDR3 is CASSVVPAGGSSSGELFF. Written as DNA, the CDR3 is TGTGCCAGCAGCGTAGTTCCAGCGGGGGGCTCATCCTCCGGGGAGCTGTTTTTT. This chain connects TRBV9 to TRBJ2-2; 9 bases agree with TRBD2. With V trimmed by 0 bases and J by 6 bases, 12 bases remained unmatched. Looked up from germline, CDR1 is SGDLS and CDR2 is YYNGEE. The CDR3 consists of 18 residues. Supplemented by reference TRBV9 and TRBJ2-2, the full variable domain reads DSGVTQTPKHLITATGQRVTLRCSPRSGDLSVYWYQQSLDQGLQFLIQYYNGEERAKGNILERFSAQQFPDLHSELNLSSLELGDSALYFCASSVVPAGGSSSGELFFGEGSRLTVL.

With regard to this clonotype: One end of the junction fails to match germline, which may point to a read error. This rearrangement joins TRBV12-3 or TRBV12-4 to TRBJ1-5; D is unresolved. The CDR3 spans 13 residues. CDR3 sequence (DNA): TGTGCCAACAGTTTAGGGTGGGATCAGCCCCAGCATTTT. Amino acids: CANSLGWDQPQHF.

This clonotype was seen at least ten times. Here the CDR3 DNA reads TGTGTCAGGTCTGGGCGCGTAGGCTCTGGGGCCAACGTCCTGACTTTC. Amino acids: CVRSGRVGSGANVLTF. The chain is built from TRBV7-9 and TRBJ2-6; D is undetermined. The length of the CDR3 is 16 residues. The germline V gene has CDR1 SEHNR and CDR2 FQNEAQ (reference sequence).

For this clonotype: At one boundary the junction diverges from the germline segment, which might be a read error. The chain links TRBV5-5 to TRBJ2-5; D is possibly TRBD1 (5 bases). This CDR3 region has 12 residues. CDR1 and CDR2 from the germline V gene are SGHKS and YYEKEE (reference sequence). The CDR3, as DNA: TGTGCCAGCAGCTTGGTCGCCCCCCAGGGAAGCTTC. The encoded protein is CASSLVAPQGSF.

Comments on this clonotype: A much larger clone differs by one base, so this may be a read error. The J gene is TRBJ1-1, the V gene TRBV12-3 or TRBV12-4; D is possibly TRBD1 (6 bases). V dropped 3 bases and J dropped 4 bases, with 9 bases sitting between them. The CDR3 length is 13 residues. CDR3 coding DNA: TGTGCCAGCAGTTTCGGGGGGGCCACTGAAGCTTTCTTT. Encoded protein: CASSFGGATEAFF.